This TCR beta chain derives from a study of blood T cell repertoires in COVID-19. At the level of the study: The samples span acute and convalescent COVID-19 from the United States, Italy and Spain. The analysed material was cDNA or gDNA that came from T cells, B-cell-depleted T cells, or PBMCs.

V was shortened by 0 bases and J by 0 bases, with 7 bases between the two germline ends. The germline gives CDR1 SGDLS, CDR2 YYNGEE. The CDR3 extends over 15 amino acids. As processed by the authors: Estimation of nucleated cell counts was performed using reference gene primer amplification. Profiled with immunoSEQ multiplex PCR; TCRdb holds only in-frame clones, not every one. D and trimming come from the DNA, and the V and J calls and clone size come from that table. The sample includes about 380,000 clones, almost 90% of them seen just once. The sample comprised peripheral blood. The chain carries TRBV9 and TRBJ1-5, with D uncertain. The source is a man between 18 and 35 years old with active or convalescent COVID-19. The CDR3 is CASSVDSNSNQPQHF. DNA for the CDR3: TGTGCCAGCAGCGTAGATAGCAATAGCAATCAGCCCCAGCATTTT.